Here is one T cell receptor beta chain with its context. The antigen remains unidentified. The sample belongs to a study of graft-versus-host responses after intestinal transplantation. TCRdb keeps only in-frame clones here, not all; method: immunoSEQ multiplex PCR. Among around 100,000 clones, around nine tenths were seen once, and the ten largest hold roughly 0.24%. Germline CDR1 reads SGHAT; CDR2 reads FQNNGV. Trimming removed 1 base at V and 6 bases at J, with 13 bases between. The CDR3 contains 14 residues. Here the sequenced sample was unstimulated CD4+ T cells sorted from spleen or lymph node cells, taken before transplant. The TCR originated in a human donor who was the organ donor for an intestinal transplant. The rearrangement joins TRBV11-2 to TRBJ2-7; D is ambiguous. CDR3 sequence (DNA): TGTGCCAGCAGCTTAGTAGGCGGACCTATCGAGCAGTACTTC. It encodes CASSLVGGPIEQYF.